This TCR beta chain is from a study of technical replicates of blood from several donors. V lost 4 bases and J lost 0, with 7 bases in between. CDR1 and CDR2 (germline): SEHNR, FQNEAQ (reference sequence). The CDR3 loop spans 14 amino acids. This clone was observed once. TCRdb's copy holds only in-frame clones and misses some; the assay was immunoSEQ multiplex PCR. Here the sample spans 84,000 or so clones, around 94% being singletons. The specimen was T cells isolated from PBMCs. This chain connects TRBV7-9 to TRBJ1-5, with D perhaps matching TRBD1 (5 bases). The sequence derives from a human donor in good health. In DNA, the CDR3 is TGTGCCAGCAGCTACGACAGTAGCAATCAGCCCCAGCATTTT. Translated, it gives CASSYDSSNQPQHF.